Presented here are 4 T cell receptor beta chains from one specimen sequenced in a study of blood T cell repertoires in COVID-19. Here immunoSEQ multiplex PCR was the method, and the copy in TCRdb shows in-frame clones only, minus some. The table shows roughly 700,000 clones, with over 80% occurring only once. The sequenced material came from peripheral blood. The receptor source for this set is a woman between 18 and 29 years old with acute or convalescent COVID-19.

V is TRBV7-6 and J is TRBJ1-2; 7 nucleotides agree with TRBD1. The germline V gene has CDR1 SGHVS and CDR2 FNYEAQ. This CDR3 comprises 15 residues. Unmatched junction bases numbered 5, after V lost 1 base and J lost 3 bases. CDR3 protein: CASSLVGDSYYGYTF. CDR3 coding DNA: TGTGCCAGCAGCTTAGTCGGGGACAGCTACTATGGCTACACCTTC.

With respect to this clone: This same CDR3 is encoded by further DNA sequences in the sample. The CDR3 reads CASSFLQGSNQPQHF. Here the CDR3 DNA reads TGTGCCAGCAGTTTTCTCCAGGGTAGCAATCAGCCCCAGCATTTT. The rearrangement joins TRBV27 to TRBJ1-5, with D possibly TRBD1 on 5 matching bases. CDR3 length equals 15 residues. The germline V gene has CDR1 MNHEY and CDR2 SMNVEV (reference sequence). The V and J ends lost 3 bases and 0 bases respectively, with 9 bases between them.

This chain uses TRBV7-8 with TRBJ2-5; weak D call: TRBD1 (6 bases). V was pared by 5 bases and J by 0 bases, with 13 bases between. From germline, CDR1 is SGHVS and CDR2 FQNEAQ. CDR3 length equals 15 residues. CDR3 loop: CASSPSEGDQETQYF. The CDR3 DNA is TGTGCCAGCAGCCCCTCCGAGGGGGACCAAGAGACCCAGTACTTC.

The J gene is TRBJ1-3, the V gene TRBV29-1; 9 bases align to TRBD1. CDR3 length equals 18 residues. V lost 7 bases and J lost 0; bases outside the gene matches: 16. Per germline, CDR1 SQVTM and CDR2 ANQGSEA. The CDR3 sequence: CSARIQGAYLSSGNTIYF. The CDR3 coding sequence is TGCAGCGCCCGGATACAGGGGGCTTATCTTAGCTCTGGAAACACCATATATTTT.